This T cell receptor (beta chain) was recovered during a study of blood T cell repertoires in COVID-19. Overall study context: Donors in the United States, Italy and Spain gave samples during acute or convalescent COVID-19. T cells, B-cell-depleted T cells, or PBMCs supplied cDNA or gDNA.

As processed by the authors: Cell counts per sample came from amplifying reference gene primers. This table comes from immunoSEQ multiplex PCR, and its TCRdb copy is limited to in-frame clones, with some not included. The DNA gave D and trimming, while V, J and clone size come from that table. The sample has tens of thousands of clones; 88% are singletons. This TCR derives from a human donor with active COVID-19. The donor label of this sample is uncertain. The sequenced sample consisted of peripheral blood.

The CDR3 DNA follows: TGTGCCAGCAGTGAATGGGGTCAGGGTGGTGACGAGCAGTACTTC. It translates to CASSEWGQGGDEQYF. The chain combines TRBV2 with TRBJ2-7; tentative D call: TRBD1 (5 bases). The V end was cut by 2 bases, the J end by 5 bases, with 16 bases between. The germline V gene has CDR1 SNHLY and CDR2 FYNNEI. The CDR3 extends over 15 amino acids.